These 5 T cell receptor beta chains were all obtained from the same sample, sequenced in a study of CD8+CD57+ T cells in acquired aplastic anemia. Researchers used genomic DNA as the template to profile TCR beta VDJ and CDR3. TCRdb itself ran the reads through MiXCR, one entry per CDR3 protein. The sample has 150,000 to 200,000 distinct CDR3 sequences; under 55% are singletons. The material sequenced was sorted CD4+, CD8+, or CD8+CD57+ T cells (not recorded which) from PBMCs. The receptors here all came from a human donor in good health.

This chain joins TRBV29-1 and TRBJ1-1; D not certain. The CDR3 spans 13 residues. Germline CDR1 is SQVTM and CDR2 is ANQGSEA. Trimming removed 7 bases at V and 1 base at J, with 13 bases between. This chain's CDR3 is CSGIGRKNTEAFF. CDR3 DNA: TGCAGCGGGATAGGACGGAAGAACACTGAAGCTTTCTTT.

The chain uses TRBV10-3 and TRBJ2-1, with 7 bases matching TRBD2. CDR1 is ENHRY and CDR2 is SYGVKD in the germline V gene. This CDR3 region has 15 residues. The V and J ends lost 6 bases and 7 bases, in that order; junction bases with no gene match: 12. DNA for the CDR3: TGTGCCATCAGCTCGATTAGCGGGCTTTCTAATGAGCAGTTCTTC. Amino acid sequence: CAISSISGLSNEQFF.

Of note for this clonotype: A junction boundary mismatches the germline segment, possibly from a read error. This rearrangement joins TRBV12-3 or TRBV12-4 to TRBJ1-1; TRBD1 might be the D (5 bases). There are 14 residues in the CDR3. CDR3 sequence (DNA): TGTGCCAGCAGTTCGATACAGGCGAACACTGAAGCTTCCTTT. Its protein is CASSSIQANTEASF.

This clonotype was recorded at least ten times. The chain employs TRBV5-5 and TRBJ2-1; 7 nucleotides align to TRBD2. The ends lost 0 bases at V and 1 base at J; junction bases unmatched: 7. The CDR3 is 17 amino acids. In germline, CDR1 is SGHKS, CDR2 YYEKEE (reference sequence). CDR3: CASSLAVRGGSYNEQFF. The CDR3 region has the DNA TGTGCCAGCAGCTTGGCCGTGCGGGGAGGGTCCTACAATGAGCAGTTCTTC.

This clonotype was seen at least ten times. CDR3 protein: CSARDRGPRANSPLHF. The CDR3 DNA reads TGCAGTGCTCGGGACAGGGGGCCAAGGGCGAATTCACCCCTCCACTTT. The chain uses TRBV20-1 and TRBJ1-6, with TRBD1 matching 12 bases. CDR3 size: 16 residues. With V trimmed by 5 bases and J by 7 bases, 9 bases remained unmatched. Germline CDR1 DFQATT, CDR2 SNEGSKA (reference sequence).